A selection of T cell receptor beta chains follows, all from one sample in a study of OX40 agonist ivuxolimab in advanced cancers. Here immunoSEQ multiplex PCR was the method, and the copy in TCRdb shows in-frame clones only, minus some. The table has about 61,000 clones, 75% to 90% seen once. The specimen comprised CD4+ or CD8+ T cells sorted from blood, sampled in a trial of the OX40 agonist ivuxolimab. The receptors derive from an adult with an advanced solid tumor such as melanoma, head and neck, liver or kidney cancer. Both conserved end residues are part of each CDR3. Each record gives: clone size, D gene, J gene, V gene, CDR3 DNA, CDR3 protein. The D gene is left open where the match is weak. The listing skips clone size in some rows; elsewhere it reads once, few, many or a size class.

NA,TRBD2,TRBJ2-3,TRBV2,TGTGCCAGCAGTGCCGGGACTAGCGTAAGCACAGATACGCAGTATTTT,CASSAGTSVSTDTQYF
NA,TRBD2,TRBJ2-1,TRBV11-2,TGTGCCAGCAGCAGTGAACTAGCGTTTAGAACTAACAATGAGCAGTTCTTC,CASSSELAFRTNNEQFF
NA,NA,TRBJ2-3,TRBV7-2,TGTGCCAGCAGCTCCCCGACACCTAGCACAGATACGCAGTATTTT,CASSSPTPSTDTQYF
NA,TRBD1,TRBJ1-1,TRBV14,TGTGCCAGCAGCAAAACCAGGGGGCTGGTCACTGAAGCTTTCTTT,CASSKTRGLVTEAFF
NA,NA,TRBJ2-7,TRBV23-1,TGCGCCAGCAGTCAACTAGCGCGAGGGCGTTACGAGCAGTACTTC,CASSQLARGRYEQYF
NA,TRBD2,TRBJ2-5,TRBV4-2,TGTGCCAGCAGCCAAGCTGTAACGGGGACTAGCGGCCCAGAGACCCAGTACTTC,CASSQAVTGTSGPETQYF
once,TRBD1,TRBJ2-5,TRBV7-9,TGTGCCAGCAGCTTTGGACAGGCGAAAGAGACCCAGTACTTC,CASSFGQAKETQYF
NA,NA,TRBJ1-1,TRBV4-3,TGCGCCAGCAGCCAAGAATTACACAGGGCCTACACTGAAGCTTTCTTT,CASSQELHRAYTEAFF
NA,NA,TRBJ2-5,TRBV2,TGTGCCAGCGGGTACCAAGAGACCCAGTACTTC,CASGYQETQYF
NA,NA,TRBJ1-5,TRBV4-3,TGCGCCAGCAGCCAAGGGACCTGGGACGTCAACAATCAGCCCCAGCATTTT,CASSQGTWDVNNQPQHF
NA,TRBD2,TRBJ2-7,TRBV28,TGTGCCAGCAGACCTCTAGCGGGAGCGCGATACAAGCAGTACTTC,CASRPLAGARYKQYF
NA,NA,TRBJ2-3,TRBV7-2,TGTGCCAGCAGCCCAGAGACCGTCAATACGCAGTATTTT,CASSPETVNTQYF
NA,NA,TRBJ2-2,TRBV5-5,TGTGCCAGCAGCTTGGGAGGGGCGAACACCGGGGAGCTGTTTTTT,CASSLGGANTGELFF
once,NA,TRBJ2-3,TRBV21-1,TGTGCCACTACTCCGGGACTAGCGAGGAACACAGATACGCAGTATTTT,CATTPGLARNTDTQYF
NA,TRBD2,TRBJ2-1,TRBV10-2,TGCGCCAGCAGTGAGTGGGGGGGGAAGGGCAATGAGCAGTTCTTC,CASSEWGGKGNEQFF
NA,NA,TRBJ1-6,TRBV5-1,TGCGCCAGCAGCTCGACCCCAGGGGACAATTCACCCCTCCACTTT,CASSSTPGDNSPLHF
NA,NA,TRBJ1-3,TRBV6-5,TGTGCCAGCAGTTATTTTGAGGGACACACCATATATTTT,CASSYFEGHTIYF
few,NA,TRBJ2-7,TRBV4-3,TGCGCCAGCAGCCAAGTCTTCCATCGGGGAGGAACGTCCTACGAGCAGTACTTC,CASSQVFHRGGTSYEQYF
NA,TRBD2,TRBJ2-3,TRBV30,TGTGCCTGGAGTGTTGCTAGCGGTATCACAGATACGCAGTATTTT,CAWSVASGITDTQYF
NA,TRBD2,TRBJ2-7,TRBV23-1,TGCGCCAGCAGTCAATCTAGGGTAGCGGGAGACGAGCAGTACTTC,CASSQSRVAGDEQYF
NA,NA,TRBJ2-3,TRBV18,TGTGCCAGCTCACCACCCGGGAGCCAAGCTGCCGATACGCAGTATTTT,CASSPPGSQAADTQYF
NA,TRBD2,TRBJ2-3,TRBV7-2,TGTGCCAGCAGCCCAAGGACTAGCGGGAGGGATACGCAGTATTTT,CASSPRTSGRDTQYF
NA,TRBD2,TRBJ2-3,TRBV30,TGTGCCTGGAGTTCTAGCGGGGGCTATACGCAGTATTTT,CAWSSSGGYTQYF
NA,TRBD2,TRBJ2-1,TRBV19,TGTGCCAGTAGTATGACTAGCGGGATGTACAATGAGCAGTTCTTC,CASSMTSGMYNEQFF
NA,NA,TRBJ1-2,TRBV28,TGTGCCAGCACGACTGAATCTAACTATGGCTACACCTTC,CASTTESNYGYTF
NA,TRBD1,TRBJ1-4,TRBV4-3,TGCGCCAGCAGCGAAGGACAGGGAAGTGAAAAACTGTTTTTT,CASSEGQGSEKLFF
NA,NA,TRBJ2-2,TRBV7-8,TGTGCCAGCAGCTTAGATGTGGCTACCGGGGAGCTGTTTTTT,CASSLDVATGELFF
NA,TRBD2,TRBJ2-1,TRBV9,TGTGCCAGCAGCGAGACTAGCGGGACGTACAATGAGCAGTTCTTC,CASSETSGTYNEQFF
NA,NA,TRBJ2-5,TRBV7-9,TGTGCCAGCATTAGTACCGGGACCTCGGAGACCCAGTACTTC,CASISTGTSETQYF
NA,TRBD1,TRBJ2-6,TRBV4-3,TGCGCCAGCAGCCAAGGGGACAGGGGCTTCCCCTCTGGGGCCAACGTCCTGACTTTC,CASSQGDRGFPSGANVLTF
NA,NA,TRBJ1-2,TRBV11-2,TGTGCCAGCAGCTTATCTTCCGGAGCTAACTATGGCTACACCTTC,CASSLSSGANYGYTF
NA,TRBD1,TRBJ2-7,TRBV7-9,TGTGCCAGCAGCTTAAAACAGGGGGACGCCTACGAGCAGTACTTC,CASSLKQGDAYEQYF
NA,NA,TRBJ2-7,TRBV19,TGTGCCAGTAGTATTGGGTCTCTCTACGAGCAGTACTTC,CASSIGSLYEQYF
NA,NA,TRBJ2-7,TRBV11-2,TGTGCCAGCAGCTCAGGGGTTGGCTCCTACGAGCAGTACTTC,CASSSGVGSYEQYF
NA,TRBD2,TRBJ2-3,TRBV5-6,TGTGCCAGCAGTTATAGCGGGAGAGGCATTAGCACAGATACGCAGTATTTT,CASSYSGRGISTDTQYF
few,NA,TRBJ1-5,TRBV6-5,TGTGCCAGCAGTTACTCGACAGATCAGCCCCAGCATTTT,CASSYSTDQPQHF
NA,NA,TRBJ2-7,TRBV7-9,TGTGCCAGCAGCTTCGAGGCGACCTACGAGCAGTACTTC,CASSFEATYEQYF
NA,TRBD2,TRBJ2-3,TRBV11-2,TGTGCCAGCAGCAAAGGCCCCAGCGGGGTAAACACAGATACGCAGTATTTT,CASSKGPSGVNTDTQYF
NA,NA,TRBJ2-7,TRBV6-5,TGTGCCAGCAGTCCGCGGCAGGCACCGTACGAGCAGTACTTC,CASSPRQAPYEQYF
NA,NA,TRBJ2-5,TRBV2,TGTGCCAGCAGTGCGAGGGGGAGTTGGGAGACCCAGTACTTC,CASSARGSWETQYF
NA,NA,TRBJ1-1,TRBV6-1,TGTGCCAGCACCACCGGGAAGGGAGTGGTCACTGAAGCTTTCTTT,CASTTGKGVVTEAFF
NA,NA,TRBJ1-4,TRBV6-6,TGTGCCAGCAGGACTCGGTGGGAGGGTAATGAAAAACTGTTTTTT,CASRTRWEGNEKLFF
NA,NA,TRBJ1-1,TRBV5-6,TGTGCCAGCAGCCCCCCGTGGGGGGAGGGCACTGAAGCTTTCTTT,CASSPPWGEGTEAFF
NA,TRBD1,TRBJ1-2,TRBV19,TGTGCCAGTAGTATTGGGACAGCTAACTATGGCTACACCTTC,CASSIGTANYGYTF
NA,TRBD1,TRBJ1-1,TRBV19,TGTGCCAGTATGGGACAGCACACTGAAGCTTTCTTT,CASMGQHTEAFF
NA,NA,TRBJ1-3,TRBV11-2,TGTGCCAGCAGCTTAGGGTATGGCTCTGGAAACACCATATATTTT,CASSLGYGSGNTIYF
NA,NA,TRBJ1-5,TRBV28,TGTGCCAGCAGTTTAGGAGCAGGGAGACAGCCCCAGCATTTT,CASSLGAGRQPQHF
NA,TRBD1,TRBJ2-7,TRBV6-1,TGTGCCAGCAGTGCGAACAGGGGCTACGAGCAGTACTTC,CASSANRGYEQYF
NA,NA,TRBJ1-5,TRBV5-6,TGTGCCAGCAGCTCCTCCGGGACGGTGGGTCAGCCCCAGCATTTT,CASSSSGTVGQPQHF
NA,NA,TRBJ2-3,TRBV7-2,TGTGCCAGCAGCCCCGTGACTAGGAGCGCAGATACGCAGTATTTT,CASSPVTRSADTQYF
NA,NA,TRBJ2-7,TRBV5-1,TGCGCCAGCAGCTTGGCCAATCCTCCCTACGAGCAGTACTTC,CASSLANPPYEQYF
NA,NA,TRBJ2-4,TRBV28,TGTGCCAGCAGTTTAGCCAGGGGAGGTGACATTCAGTACTTC,CASSLARGGDIQYF
NA,NA,TRBJ1-1,TRBV29-1,TGCAGCGTCGGGGGGAAGGGGGTGAACACTGAAGCTTTCTTT,CSVGGKGVNTEAFF
NA,NA,TRBJ1-5,TRBV7-3,TGTGCCAGCAGCTTAAAGGTCAGGCATCAGCCCCAGCATTTT,CASSLKVRHQPQHF
NA,NA,TRBJ2-6,TRBV7-9,TGTGCCAGCAGCTTAGTTGGGGGGCCTGGGGCCAACGTCCTGACTTTC,CASSLVGGPGANVLTF
NA,TRBD1,TRBJ2-7,TRBV9,TGTGCCAGCAGCCGGGGACAGGCTTACTACGAGCAGTACTTC,CASSRGQAYYEQYF
once,TRBD2,TRBJ2-1,TRBV7-9,TGTGCCAGCAGCTCATTAGCGGGAGTCGGCAATGAGCAGTTCTTC,CASSSLAGVGNEQFF
NA,TRBD1,TRBJ1-2,TRBV11-2,TGTGCCAGCAGCCGAGGACAGGGGAACTATGGCTACACCTTC,CASSRGQGNYGYTF